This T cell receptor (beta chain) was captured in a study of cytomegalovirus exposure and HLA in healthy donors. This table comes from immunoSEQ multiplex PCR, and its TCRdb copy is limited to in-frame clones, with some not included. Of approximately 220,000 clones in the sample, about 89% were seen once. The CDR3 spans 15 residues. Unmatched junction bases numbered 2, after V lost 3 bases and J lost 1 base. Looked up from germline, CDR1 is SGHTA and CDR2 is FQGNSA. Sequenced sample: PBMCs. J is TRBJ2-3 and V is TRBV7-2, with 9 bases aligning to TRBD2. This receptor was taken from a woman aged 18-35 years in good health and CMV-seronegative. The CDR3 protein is CASSFRLAGTDTQYF. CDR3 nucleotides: TGTGCCAGCAGCTTCCGACTAGCGGGCACAGATACGCAGTATTTT.